This passage covers 19 T cell receptor beta chains from one sample sequenced in a study of blood T cell repertoires in COVID-19. Clones were read by immunoSEQ multiplex PCR, and TCRdb kept only the in-frame ones, dropping some. Here the sample spans hundreds of thousands of clones, about 85% being singletons. Sequencing was carried out using PBMCs or T cells enriched from blood (not recorded which). The receptors shown here come from a woman aged 30 to 39 with acute COVID-19.

This chain links TRBV18 with TRBJ1-3; 8 bases are shared with TRBD1. Germline V gene lookup returns CDR1 KGHSH and CDR2 LQKENI. CDR3 size: 14 residues. V lost 10 bases to trimming and J lost 0 bases; unmatched junction nucleotides: 5. The CDR3 loop is CATGTGGSGNTIYF. The CDR3 nucleotides are TGTGCCACTGGTACAGGGGGCTCTGGAAACACCATATATTTT.

This sequence joins TRBV2 and TRBJ2-1, with a tentative D call TRBD1 (6 bases). V lost 2 bases, J lost 0 bases, and 8 bases lay in between. CDR1 SNHLY and CDR2 FYNNEI come from the germline V gene. This CDR3 has 15 amino acids. The CDR3 bases are TGTGCCAGCAGTGAACAGGGGAGCTCCTACAATGAGCAGTTCTTC. Residues: CASSEQGSSYNEQFF.

V gene TRBV6-1 combines with J gene TRBJ1-6, with D maybe TRBD1 (5 bases). The CDR3 runs to 14 residues. Germline lookup yields CDR1 MNHNS and CDR2 SASEGT. V was cut by 3 bases and J by 11 bases, with 14 bases left in between. The CDR3 DNA sequence: TGTGCCAGCAGTGAGCGGGGGTCGGGCGCACCCCTCCACTTT. This encodes CASSERGSGAPLHF.

V gene TRBV7-9 combines with J gene TRBJ2-1; 10 bases line up with TRBD2. This CDR3 has 15 residues. Per germline, CDR1 SEHNR and CDR2 FQNEAQ (reference sequence). J was trimmed by 1 base and V by 5 bases; bases with no gene match: 2. The CDR3 protein is CASSDSGRSYNEQFF. The DNA for the CDR3 is TGTGCCAGCAGCGATAGCGGGAGGTCCTACAATGAGCAGTTCTTC.

V gene TRBV2 combines with J gene TRBJ1-3; unclear D gene. This CDR3 comprises 17 residues. Trimming shortened V by 2 bases and J by 0 bases, and 14 bases separated the two germline ends. Germline V CDR1 and CDR2: SNHLY, FYNNEI. CDR3 residues: CASSEYGGRNSGNTIYF. CDR3 coding DNA: TGTGCCAGCAGTGAATATGGAGGCCGGAACTCTGGAAACACCATATATTTT.

This clone was observed a few times. The rearrangement joins TRBV28 to TRBJ2-6, with 8 bases identical to TRBD1. Germline V gives CDR1 MDHEN, CDR2 SYDVKM. The CDR3 totals 20 residues. After removal of 2 bases from V and 0 bases from J, the junction contained 12 bases not matched to a gene. DNA for the CDR3: TGTGCCAGCAGTTTAGCGGGACTTGACAGGGGCCGCTCTGGGGCCAACGTCCTGACTTTC. This gives the protein CASSLAGLDRGRSGANVLTF.

The V gene is TRBV5-1, the J gene TRBJ1-4; 9 bases fit TRBD1. The V gene's germline CDR1 is SGHRS and CDR2 YFSETQ. This CDR3 region has 16 residues. The V gene end was trimmed by 5 bases and the J gene end by 1 base; junction bases not matched to a gene: 6. CDR3 sequence reads: CASSPGGQGTNEKLFF. The CDR3 DNA sequence: TGCGCCAGCAGTCCGGGGGGACAGGGAACTAATGAAAAACTGTTTTTT.

This chain links TRBV5-1 with TRBJ1-1; D might be TRBD1 (5 bases). The V gene's germline CDR1 is SGHRS and CDR2 YFSETQ. Trimming removed 4 bases at V and 4 bases at J, with 17 bases between. This CDR3 contains 15 residues. The CDR3: CASSPGRGSTTEAFF. As DNA, the CDR3 is TGCGCCAGCAGCCCGGGGCGGGGATCAACCACTGAAGCTTTCTTT. The variable domain in full, completed from reference TRBV5-1 and TRBJ1-1, reads KAGVTQTPRYLIKTRGQQVTLSCSPISGHRSVSWYQQTPGQGLQFLFEYFSETQRNKGNFPGRFSGRQFSNSRSEMNVSTLELGDSALYLCASSPGRGSTTEAFFGQGTRLTVV.

The chain is built from TRBV5-1 and TRBJ2-6, with TRBD1 matching over 7 bases. V gave up 0 bases and J gave up 1 base; unmatched junction bases: 10. The CDR3 runs to 19 residues. Germline V gives CDR1 SGHRS, CDR2 YFSETQ. CDR3 sequence (DNA): TGCGCCAGCAGCTTGGCGACGACAGGGCAATATTCTGGGGCCAACGTCCTGACTTTC. Translation gives CASSLATTGQYSGANVLTF.

The genes are TRBV28 and TRBJ2-3; tentative D call: TRBD2 (6 bases). Trimming left V 6 bases short and J 2 bases short, with 12 bases between. From germline, CDR1 is MDHEN and CDR2 SYDVKM. CDR3 length equals 14 residues. The chain's CDR3 is CASSSGLYTDTQYF. The CDR3 DNA sequence: TGTGCCAGCAGCTCGGGACTTTACACAGATACGCAGTATTTT.

The gene calls are TRBV6-1 and TRBJ1-2; tentatively, D is TRBD1 (6 bases). Per the germline V gene, CDR1 is MNHNS and CDR2 is SASEGT. V shed 3 bases and J shed 5 bases, with 7 bases lying between them. This CDR3 comprises 12 residues. CDR3 DNA sequence: TGTGCCAGCAGTGACCAGGGGTATGGCTACACCTTC. This encodes CASSDQGYGYTF.

This sequence joins TRBV27 and TRBJ1-2; D not resolved. The CDR3 runs 13 residues. The germline gives CDR1 MNHEY, CDR2 SMNVEV (reference sequence). V lost 3 bases and J lost 4, with 9 bases in between. CDR3 nucleotide sequence: TGTGCCAGCAGTTTGAGGAGAAGCTATGGCTACACCTTC. Its translation: CASSLRRSYGYTF.

This chain uses TRBV7-9 with TRBJ1-3; D is undetermined. Trimming shortened V by 4 bases and J by 7 bases, and 20 bases separated the two germline ends. The CDR3 has 16 amino acids. Germline values: CDR1 SEHNR, CDR2 FQNEAQ (reference sequence). As DNA, the CDR3 is TGTGCCAGCAGCTCACCTGTAACTCATTACCCGAACACCATATATTTT. Its protein product is CASSSPVTHYPNTIYF.

The J gene is TRBJ2-3, the V gene TRBV7-8; weak D call: TRBD2 (7 bases). CDR1 is SGHVS and CDR2 is FQNEAQ in the germline V gene. There are 16 residues in the CDR3. Trimming cost V 5 bases and J 5 bases, with 20 bases left between them. The CDR3 reads CASSPRGGGAEDTQYF. The DNA for the CDR3 is TGTGCCAGCAGCCCCCGGGGAGGGGGGGCCGAAGATACGCAGTATTTT.

The chain has TRBV5-1 and TRBJ1-1; D might be TRBD1 (5 bases). There are 16 residues in the CDR3. V was trimmed by 4 bases and J by 2 bases, leaving 18 bases between them. Germline CDR1 is SGHRS and CDR2 is YFSETQ. The CDR3 region is CASSTRTRTLNTEAFF. CDR3 DNA: TGCGCCAGCAGCACACGGACACGCACACTCAACACTGAAGCTTTCTTT.

This chain uses TRBV19 with TRBJ1-2; 9 bases agree with TRBD1. Per the germline V gene, CDR1 is LNHDA and CDR2 is SQIVND (reference sequence). The V gene end was trimmed by 0 bases and the J gene end by 1 base; junction bases not matched to a gene: 6. The CDR3 runs to 17 residues. The CDR3 loop is CASSIDEDRGDNYGYTF. The CDR3 DNA follows: TGTGCCAGTAGTATAGATGAAGACAGGGGGGATAACTATGGCTACACCTTC.

The CDR3 protein is CASSFGSKETQYF. Written as DNA, the CDR3 is TGCGCCAGCAGCTTCGGGTCTAAAGAGACCCAGTACTTC. The chain links TRBV5-1 to TRBJ2-5, with D hard to call. Deletions cut 2 bases from V and 3 bases from J, with 8 bases between. CDR1 is SGHRS, CDR2 YFSETQ, per germline. CDR3 length: 13 residues. The variable domain in full, completed from reference TRBV5-1 and TRBJ2-5, reads KAGVTQTPRYLIKTRGQQVTLSCSPISGHRSVSWYQQTPGQGLQFLFEYFSETQRNKGNFPGRFSGRQFSNSRSEMNVSTLELGDSALYLCASSFGSKETQYFGPGTRLLVL.

J is TRBJ1-2 and V is TRBV7-9; 7 nucleotides align to TRBD1. There are 13 residues in the CDR3. Germline V gene data show CDR1 as SEHNR and CDR2 as FQNEAQ (reference sequence). After removal of 5 bases from V and 4 bases from J, the junction contained 4 bases not matched to a gene. As DNA, the CDR3 is TGTGCCAGCAGCGACGACAGGGTCTATGGCTACACCTTC. This encodes CASSDDRVYGYTF.

The gene calls are TRBV5-1 and TRBJ1-6, with 8 bases matching TRBD1. Trimming took 3 bases from V and 10 from J; bases not matched to a gene: 9. The CDR3 has 15 residues. CDR1 and CDR2 from the germline V gene are SGHRS and YFSETQ. The CDR3 here is CASSSGATGVSPLHF. The CDR3 bases are TGCGCCAGCAGCTCGGGCGCGACAGGGGTCTCACCCCTCCACTTT.